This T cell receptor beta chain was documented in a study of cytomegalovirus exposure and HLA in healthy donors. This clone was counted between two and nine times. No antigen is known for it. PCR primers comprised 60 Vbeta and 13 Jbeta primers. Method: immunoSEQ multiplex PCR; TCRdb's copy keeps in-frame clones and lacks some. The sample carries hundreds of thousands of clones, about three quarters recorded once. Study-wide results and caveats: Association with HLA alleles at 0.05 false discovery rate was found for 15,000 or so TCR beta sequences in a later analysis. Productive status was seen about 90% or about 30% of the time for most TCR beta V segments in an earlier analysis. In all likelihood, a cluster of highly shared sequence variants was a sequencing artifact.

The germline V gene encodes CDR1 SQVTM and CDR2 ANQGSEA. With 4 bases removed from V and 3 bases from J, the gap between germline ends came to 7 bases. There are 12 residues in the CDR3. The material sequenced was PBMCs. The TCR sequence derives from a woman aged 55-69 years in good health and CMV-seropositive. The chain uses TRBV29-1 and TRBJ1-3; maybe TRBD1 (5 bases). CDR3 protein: CSVVTGGNTIYF. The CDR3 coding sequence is TGCAGCGTTGTAACAGGTGGAAACACCATATATTTT.